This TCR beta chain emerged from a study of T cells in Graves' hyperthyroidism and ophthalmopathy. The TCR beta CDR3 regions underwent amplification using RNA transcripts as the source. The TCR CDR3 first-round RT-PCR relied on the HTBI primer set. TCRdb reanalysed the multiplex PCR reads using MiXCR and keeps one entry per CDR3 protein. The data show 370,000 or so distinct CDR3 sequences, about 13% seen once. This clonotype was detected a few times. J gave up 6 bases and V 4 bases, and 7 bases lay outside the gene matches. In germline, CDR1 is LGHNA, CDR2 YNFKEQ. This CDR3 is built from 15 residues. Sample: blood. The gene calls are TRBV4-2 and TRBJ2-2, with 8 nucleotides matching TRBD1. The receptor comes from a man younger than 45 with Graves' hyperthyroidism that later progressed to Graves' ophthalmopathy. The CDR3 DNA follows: TGTGCCAGCAGCCCTTCGGACAGGGATTCCGGGGAGCTGTTTTTT. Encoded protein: CASSPSDRDSGELFF.